This T cell receptor beta chain was captured in a study of metastatic and nonmetastatic thyroid tumors (TCRdb year 2020). Regarding the study in general: The researchers compared repertoires between peripheral blood samples and tumor or nodule tissue samples from patients with malignant or benign thyroid disease.

The CDR3 goes from the cysteine to the phenylalanine over 15 residues. Just CDR3 DNA is preserved here, 45 bases in frame from base 1. Library prep was done by PCR. The run used an Illumina HiSeq 4000. The TCR beta-chain CDR3 region of each patient was profiled by high-throughput sequencing. Turning to the authors' computational methods: Drawing on CDR3 differences between clinicopathological groups, the researchers built a classifier meant to tell apart patients with distant-metastatic papillary thyroid cancer. Repertoire diversity was assessed with the Shannon index, and tumor-blood repertoire similarity with the Morisita-Horn index. The raw public reads went through TCRdb reprocessing: fastp at Q25, MiXCR clone calling, in-frame beta chains kept. TCRdb, rather than the study authors, made the V and J calls. This sample gives about 93,000 clones in total; roughly 13% of them show up just once. The biggest ten clones account for approximately 11% of the sample.

What the work shows at the level of the full study, not this receptor alone: In both blood and tumor samples, malignant tumors were reported to have significantly higher TCR beta diversity than benign nodules.

No patient had received any treatment before thyroid surgery. The study retrospectively analysed patient clinical samples collected from the early 2010s to the late 2010s using T-cell receptor beta sequencing. A few counts support this clone. This clone's antigen is unknown. Compared with germline, one end of the junction differs, possibly owing to a read error. The rearranged chain carries TRBV12-3 or TRBV12-4 and TRBJ2-7, with no confident D gene call. The origin of this receptor is a female donor with papillary thyroid cancer or a benign thyroid nodule (not recorded which). Some clones in this sample may be carry-over from other donors' samples. Material: blood. The encoded CDR3 is CASSLVGMGPTMQYF. The nucleotide sequence is given as TGCGCCAGCAGTTTAGTAGGCATGGGTCCTACGATGCAGTACTTC.